These 18 T cell receptor beta chains originate from one sample sequenced in a study of molecular identifiers for immune sequencing clone quantification. TCRdb used MiXCR to reprocess the PCR reads, holding one entry per CDR3 protein. The sample records under 650,000 distinct CDR3 sequences, 15% to 20% being singletons. Sequenced: naive CD8+ T cells from blood, with Jurkat cell RNA spiked in. The subset: FACS-sorted CD8+CD4-CCR7+CD45RA+ naive T cells. These receptors came from a human donor in good health. Some libraries in this study had Jurkat cell RNA spiked in.

This clonotype was found many times. Sequence at one end of the junction differs from germline and may be a read error. The chain uses TRBV11-2 and TRBJ2-3; TRBD2 agrees at 8 bases. Germline V lookup: CDR1 SGHAT, CDR2 FQNNGV. The length of the CDR3 is 13 residues. CDR3 residues: CASRGGPTDTQYF. The CDR3 DNA is TGCGCTAGCCGGGGGGGGCCCACAGATACGCAGTATTTT.

This clonotype was seen repeatedly, ten times or more. This sequence joins TRBV4-1 and TRBJ2-5, with a weak D call TRBD1 (6 bases). V was cut by 0 bases and J by 4 bases, with 12 bases left in between. CDR3 length equals 15 residues. Germline V gene lookup returns CDR1 MGHRA and CDR2 YSYEKL. The CDR3 sequence is CASSQDKGDAETQYF. The CDR3 DNA is TGCGCCAGCAGCCAAGATAAGGGGGACGCAGAGACCCAGTACTTC.

The sample holds a few counts of this clonotype. The genes are TRBV7-9 and TRBJ2-7; TRBD2 might be the D (5 bases). V was pared by 4 bases and J by 2 bases, with 12 bases between. Germline V gene data show CDR1 as SEHNR and CDR2 as FQNEAQ (reference sequence). The CDR3 length is 14 residues. The DNA of the CDR3 is TGTGCCAGCAGCTCCGACTACAGAGCCTACGAGCAGTACTTC. Translated, it gives CASSSDYRAYEQYF.

A remark on this clonotype: This may stem from a read error, because a much larger clone lies one nucleotide away. The CDR3 DNA follows: TGTACCAGCAGCCCGCGAGGGGAAAAACTGTTTTTT. Translating it yields CTSSPRGEKLFF. The gene calls are TRBV12-3 or TRBV12-4 and TRBJ1-4; D uncertain. The CDR3 runs 12 residues.

The genes are TRBV7-9 and TRBJ2-1, with a tentative D call TRBD1 (5 bases). The CDR3 totals 12 residues. Germline-derived CDR1 and CDR2 are SEHNR and FQNEAQ (reference sequence). V gave up 1 base and J gave up 13 bases, with 11 bases separating them. The CDR3 sequence: CASSLDLGVQFF. In DNA, the CDR3 is TGTGCCAGCAGCTTAGACCTAGGGGTTCAGTTCTTC.

There are many counts of this clonotype. This sequence joins TRBV20-1 and TRBJ2-7, with 7 nucleotides matching TRBD2. Germline values: CDR1 DFQATT, CDR2 SNEGSKA (reference sequence). This CDR3 region has 17 residues. Germline trimming cut 0 bases from V and 1 base from J; bases unmatched to any gene: 12. The CDR3 coding sequence is TGCAGTGCTAGAGATCCCTTAGAGCAGCGGGGATCCTACGAGCAGTACTTC. It is translated as CSARDPLEQRGSYEQYF.

This clonotype has a count of ten or more. The chain couples TRBV20-1 to TRBJ2-1; 7 bases fit TRBD2. Trimming took 6 bases from V and 9 from J; bases not matched to a gene: 14. Germline CDR1 is DFQATT and CDR2 is SNEGSKA (reference sequence). The CDR3 has 14 residues. The CDR3 is CSAAWSGMLGEQFF. The CDR3 bases are TGCAGTGCCGCCTGGAGCGGGATGCTTGGTGAGCAGTTCTTC.

Regarding this clonotype: Given a much more abundant clone one base away, this may be a read error. The rearrangement uses TRBV4-3 and TRBJ2-5; possibly TRBD1 for D (5 bases). Germline V gives CDR1 LGHNA, CDR2 YSLEER. The V end lost 1 base, the J end lost 1 base, and 7 bases lay between the germline ends. The length of the CDR3 is 14 residues. This chain's CDR3 is CASSQGGAQETQYF. DNA of the CDR3: TGCGCCAGCAGCCAAGGTGGGGCCCAAGAGACCCAGTACTTC.

This clonotype was counted between two and nine times. V and J are TRBV6-5 and TRBJ2-1; D is tentatively TRBD1 or TRBD2 (6 bases each). Trimming cost V 0 bases and J 5 bases, with 14 bases left between them. Germline V gene sequence: CDR1 MNHEY, CDR2 SVGAGI. The CDR3 has 16 amino acids. The CDR3 DNA follows: TGTGCCAGCAGTTACTCGAGAGGGGGAGGAAACAATGAGCAGTTCTTC. Translated: CASSYSRGGGNNEQFF.

Note on this clonotype: Possible read error: a much larger clone is one base away. The rearrangement joins TRBV2 to TRBJ1-1; 10 nucleotides line up with TRBD1. The CDR3 length is 15 residues. Trimming at V came to 5 bases and at J to 5 bases, leaving 8 bases not matched to a gene. Germline loops: CDR1 SNHLY, CDR2 FYNNEI. The chain's CDR3 is CASSCGQGDWTEAFF. CDR3 bases: TGTGCCAGCAGTTGCGGACAGGGGGATTGGACTGAAGCTTTCTTT.

Concerning this clonotype: A much larger clone lies a single base off, so this may be a read error. The CDR3 nucleotides are TGTGCCACGACAACAGCTAGCTATGGCTACACCTTC. Its protein product is CATTTASYGYTF. The chain joins TRBV2 to TRBJ1-2; D is uncertain. This CDR3 contains 12 residues. From germline, CDR1 is SNHLY and CDR2 FYNNEI. V shed 10 bases and J shed 4 bases, with 13 bases lying between them.

A remark on this clonotype: The junction shows a germline mismatch at one end, possibly a read error. The chain couples TRBV4-1 to TRBJ1-2; maybe TRBD1 (5 bases). Germline values: CDR1 MGHRA, CDR2 YSYEKL. This CDR3 is built from 14 residues. CDR3 DNA sequence: TGCGCCAGCGGCCAAGATCAGGGTTACTATGGCTACACCTTC. Translating gives CASGQDQGYYGYTF.

This clonotype has at least ten counts. This chain joins TRBV6-6 and TRBJ2-7; 9 positions agree with TRBD1. The germline V gene encodes CDR1 MNHNY and CDR2 SVGAGI (reference sequence). This CDR3 has 16 amino acids. J gave up 2 bases and V 2 bases, and 7 bases lay outside the gene matches. CDR3 loop: CASSYTGTGFTYEQYF. In nucleotides, the CDR3 is TGTGCCAGCAGTTACACCGGGACAGGGTTCACCTACGAGCAGTACTTC.

The V gene is TRBV6-2 or TRBV6-3, the J gene TRBJ2-1; 8 bases fit TRBD1. With 6 bases clipped from V and 2 bases from J, the junction kept 6 bases outside the gene matches. The V gene's germline CDR1 is MNHEY and CDR2 SVGEGT. The length of the CDR3 is 15 residues. This CDR3 reads CASSYSDRAYNEQFF. CDR3 sequence (DNA): TGTGCCAGCAGCTATTCGGACAGGGCCTACAATGAGCAGTTCTTC.

With regard to this clonotype: Being one base from a much bigger clone, this may be a read error. V gene TRBV12-3 or TRBV12-4 combines with J gene TRBJ2-5; 13 bases line up with TRBD2. The CDR3 is made up of 16 amino acids. CDR3 in amino acids: CAGSSRTSGSSETQYF. In nucleotides, the CDR3 is TGTGCCGGCAGTTCTCGGACTAGCGGGAGTTCGGAGACCCAGTACTTC.

This clonotype has a count of ten or more. This chain joins TRBV28 and TRBJ2-5, with 7 bases matching TRBD1. The CDR3 sequence is 14 residues long. Germline assignment: CDR1 MDHEN and CDR2 SYDVKM. The V and J ends lost 5 bases and 2 bases, in that order; junction bases with no gene match: 5. CDR3 coding DNA: TGTGCCAGCAGTCAATGGGACAGTCAAGAGACCCAGTACTTC. Residues: CASSQWDSQETQYF.

V gene TRBV20-1 combines with J gene TRBJ1-2; the D gene is possibly TRBD1 (5 bases). Germline V gives CDR1 DFQATT, CDR2 SNEGSKA (reference sequence). The CDR3 contains 14 residues. Trimming took 6 bases from V and 0 from J, leaving 14 bases between them. CDR3 nucleotide sequence: TGCAGTGCATCCGGGACCGAAGCTAACTATGGCTACACCTTC. It is translated as CSASGTEANYGYTF.

There are a few counts of this clonotype. The chain employs TRBV5-6 and TRBJ2-7; D ambiguous. Germline CDR1 reads SGHDT; CDR2 reads YYEEEE. With 4 bases removed from V and 4 bases from J, the gap between germline ends came to 15 bases. The CDR3 totals 14 residues. CDR3 sequence (DNA): TGTGCCAGCAGCCTCACTCCTCAAGAATACGAGCAGTACTTC. Amino acids: CASSLTPQEYEQYF.